Here is one T cell receptor beta chain with its context. Its antigen has not been determined. Per-base qualities were not stored, and no clone one base away is much larger. This entry comes from a study of Graves' ophthalmopathy and Graves' hyperthyroidism listed by TCRdb under 2018. As for the study more broadly: Peripheral blood was collected at initial diagnosis, before any treatment. The study used TCR beta repertoire signatures to distinguish Graves' ophthalmopathy from Graves' hyperthyroidism and to predict progression to ophthalmopathy. In total, 135 blood samples were TCR-sequenced: 40 to 45 ophthalmopathy, some 75 hyperthyroidism and some 17 hyperthyroidism-to-ophthalmopathy patients. To explore V-J signatures that distinguish ophthalmopathy from hyperthyroidism, a discovery set of around 100 patients was enrolled, made up of 43 with ophthalmopathy and fewer than 60 with stable hyperthyroidism. For independent validation, a separate cohort was made up of roughly 19 hyperthyroidism patients plus 17 patients who later progressed from hyperthyroidism to ophthalmopathy. In roughly six hyperthyroidism patients, the T-cell repertoires found in thyroid tissue were compared with those found in blood. Once sampling was done, hyperthyroidism patients were given methimazole at a starting dose of 30 mg daily, while ophthalmopathy patients were given high-dose intravenous methylprednisolone. The roughly 90 discovery patients were divided at random into training and test sets in a 7:3 ratio.

The research as a whole found: Ophthalmopathy was separated from stable hyperthyroidism by the 13-signature model with 85% to 90% sensitivity and just under 84% specificity in cross-validation and with 80%/75% in the test set. In validation, the model predicted ophthalmopathy progression with more than 55% sensitivity and around 72% specificity; 12 predicted patients were CT-confirmed with GO in a median of about 6.2 months. Sample size was not statistically predetermined, and group allocation was not concealed from the investigators. Most expanded thyroid clonotypes with frequency above 0.001 were also detected in blood, suggesting blood repertoires may reflect the thyroid immune response.

Looking up the germline V gene yields CDR1 MNHNS and CDR2 SASEGT. V drops 1 base and J drops 4 bases, leaving 13 bases in between. CDR3 length: 15 amino acids, cysteine to phenylalanine. Of all the DNA, just the CDR3 is kept, 45 bases in frame from base 1. Hyperthyroidism was defined as stable when no progression to ophthalmopathy occurred within 18 months of follow-up. Hyperthyroidism patients were newly diagnosed, were aged 18 to 65 years, and had a disease duration under 2 months. Anyone with other autoimmune diseases, uncontrolled infections, pregnancy or lactation was excluded from the study. Diagnosis relied on clinical symptoms, serum thyroxine, TRAb, thyroid ultrasound and orbital computed tomography. Ficoll-Paque density gradient centrifugation was used to isolate PBMCs from around 10 ml of fresh peripheral blood. Total RNA was extracted with Trizol reagent and quality-checked on an Agilent 2100 Bioanalyzer.

TCR beta CDR3 regions were amplified from RNA transcripts for repertoire sequencing. The first round was an RT-PCR using HTBI primers with the Qiagen OneStep RT-PCR kit, and this first round was followed by a second-round multiplex PCR, then size selection and purification. The libraries underwent paired-end sequencing with 100 bp reads on an Illumina HiSeq2000. The study's own analysis went as follows. SOAPnuke was used for read processing, and reads with adapters, uncalled bases, a mean Phred below 15, or no exact constant-primer or identifier match were discarded. High-quality paired reads were merged with COPE v1.2.5. Each unique nucleotide sequence was defined as a clonotype, and clonotypes were aligned to IMGT TRB V, D and J references with MiTCR v1.1. Only V-J combinations with frequency above 0.0001 were analysed, covering 98% to 99.2% of repertoires. A TCR clonal expansion and chaos score per V-J combination was defined as the ratio of F50 clonal expansion to chaos observed in the TCRdist matrix. Welch's t-statistics and random forest were used to narrow the features down to more than 10 V-J combinations, which were then fed into a naive Bayes classifier. Thyroid-blood repertoire similarity was quantified with the Morisita-Horn index. The public reads were run again by TCRdb, first through fastp at Q25 and then through MiXCR, and only productive beta chains were kept. Identical CDR3 proteins give one entry, which carries the most common genes and DNA. The V and J calls and clone size are TCRdb's, not the authors'. For this sample there are about 620,000 distinct CDR3 sequences; over 20% appear just once. Approximately 7% of the sample is taken by the ten largest.

The TCR sequence derives from a woman under 30 with stable Graves' hyperthyroidism. Some clones in this sample may be carry-over from other donors' samples. Donor details come from another sample of the same person, matched by shared clones. The sequencing sample was made of peripheral blood. The chain is made from TRBV6-1 and TRBJ2-5, with no confident D gene call. The DNA reads as follows: TGTGCCAGCAGTGAAGTAAGGGTAGGCGGAGAGACCCAGTACTTC. Its amino acids are CASSEVRVGGETQYF.